Presented here are 27 T cell receptor beta chains from one specimen sequenced in a study of post-analysis software for immune sequencing data (dated by TCRdb to 2013 to 2016). Preparation of the library involved PCR. Instrument on record: Illumina HiSeq 2500. To reduce PCR and sequencing biases, unique molecular identifiers were built into the TCR beta cDNA libraries. TCRdb took the public reads, trimmed them with fastp at Q25, ran MiXCR for clone calling and kept in-frame beta chains. Rows with a matching CDR3 protein are joined into one entry that keeps the most common DNA and genes. This sample holds about 570,000 distinct CDR3 sequences; 34% were observed only once. The ten largest make up roughly 6% of the sample. Their target antigens are unknown. Paper-wide results and their limitations: Patients showed significantly higher frequencies than controls for several TRBV segments, among them TRBV5-6, TRBV5-1 and TRBV20-1.

What was sequenced was blood. The receptors originated from a girl younger than 18 with multiple sclerosis.

V gene TRBV6-5 combines with J gene TRBJ1-6; TRBD1 matches 8 bases. Trimming cost V 4 bases and J 2 bases; bases outside gene matches: 4. CDR3 size: 16 residues. CDR1 and CDR2 (germline): MNHEY, SVGAGI. The CDR3 bases are TGTGCCAGCAGTTCGACAGGGGCGCCCTATAATTCACCCCTCCACTTT. Protein: CASSSTGAPYNSPLHF.

This clonotype was detected once. The V call is TRBV3-1, the J call TRBJ2-1; perhaps TRBD1 as D (6 bases). The DNA matches TRBJ2-7 better at its end, which makes the J call doubtful. From germline, CDR1 is LGHDT and CDR2 YNNKEL (reference sequence). The CDR3 has 13 residues. CDR3 DNA sequence: TGTGCCAGCAGCCAAGAGAGCAGGGGCGAGCAGTACTTC. Translation: CASSQESRGEQYF.

This clonotype was detected ten times or more. The chain has TRBV6-2 or TRBV6-3 and TRBJ2-1, with TRBD2 identical over 11 bases. Germline lookup yields CDR1 MNHEY and CDR2 SVGEGT. V shed 6 bases and J 5 bases; nucleotides not matched to a gene: 6. The CDR3 is 15 amino acids. The CDR3 here is CASRSSGGPHNEQFF. The CDR3 nucleotides are TGTGCCAGCAGATCTAGCGGGGGGCCCCACAATGAGCAGTTCTTC.

This clonotype was counted many times. V usage is TRBV29-1 and J usage is TRBJ1-5; weak D call: TRBD1 (5 bases). Germline loops: CDR1 SQVTM, CDR2 ANQGSEA. V dropped 3 bases and J dropped 3 bases, with 9 bases sitting between them. The CDR3 consists of 13 residues. The CDR3 here is CSVETGDNQPQHF. The CDR3 DNA reads as TGCAGCGTTGAGACGGGGGACAATCAGCCCCAGCATTTT.

Points on this clonotype: Germline and junction disagree at one end, which may indicate a read error. CDR3 sequence (DNA): TGTGCCAGCAGCTTAGATGGCGAGCCCAGCAAAAATGAGCAGTTCTTC. This translates into CASSLDGEPSKNEQFF. J is TRBJ2-1 and V is TRBV12-3 or TRBV12-4; D ambiguous. The CDR3 totals 16 residues.

This clonotype was picked up many times. This chain connects TRBV5-6 to TRBJ2-1; 15 bases agree with TRBD2. Germline values: CDR1 SGHDT, CDR2 YYEEEE. Losses at the gene ends were 4 bases for V and 8 bases for J; bases not matched to a gene: 7. CDR3 size: 16 residues. The CDR3 reads CASSAGLAGGLYEQFF. The DNA of the CDR3 is TGTGCCAGCAGCGCTGGACTAGCGGGGGGGCTATATGAGCAGTTCTTC.

A word on this clonotype: A much larger clone differs from this one at a single base, so this may be a read error. In DNA form, the CDR3 reads TGTGTCAGCAGCGAATCGGGAAAACCTCAGTTCTTC. As protein: CVSSESGKPQFF. V and J are TRBV3-1 and TRBJ2-1; D may be TRBD2 (5 bases). The CDR3 covers 12 residues. Looked up from germline, CDR1 is LGHDT and CDR2 is YNNKEL (reference sequence).

This clonotype was seen only a few times. V is TRBV25-1 and J is TRBJ1-2, with D possibly TRBD1 on 5 matching bases. The V gene lost 2 bases and the J gene lost 8 bases, with 6 bases spanning the gap. CDR3 length: 11 residues. The germline V gene has CDR1 MGHDK and CDR2 SYGVNS. In DNA form, the CDR3 reads TGTGCCAGCAGTGAAAAGGGGGGCTACACCTTC. Translated, it gives CASSEKGGYTF.

A few counts support this clonotype. The chain couples TRBV5-1 to TRBJ2-6; possible D gene TRBD1, 5 bases. The CDR3 is 14 amino acids. Trimming cost V 5 bases and J 13 bases, with 19 bases left between them. Germline CDR1 and CDR2: SGHRS and YFSETQ. CDR3 bases: TGCGCCAGCAGTCCCCTGGGGCAGGGATGGGTCCTGACTTTC. The encoded protein is CASSPLGQGWVLTF.

The genes are TRBV20-1 and TRBJ2-7; D gene uncertain. Deletions cut 6 bases from V and 0 bases from J, with 15 bases between. The CDR3 is made up of 14 amino acids. CDR1 and CDR2 (germline): DFQATT, SNEGSKA (reference sequence). The CDR3 nucleotides are TGCAGTGCCTACCCAACCGGCAGCTCCTACGAGCAGTACTTC. It is translated as CSAYPTGSSYEQYF.

This chain links TRBV5-1 with TRBJ2-5; D unclear. V lost 0 bases to trimming and J lost 2 bases, with 11 bases between them. The CDR3 is 15 residues long. The germline gives CDR1 SGHRS, CDR2 YFSETQ. In DNA form, the CDR3 reads TGCGCCAGCAGCTTGGCCTCTAGTGATCAAGAGACCCAGTACTTC. Protein product: CASSLASSDQETQYF.

V usage is TRBV5-1 and J usage is TRBJ2-7; tentative D call: TRBD1 (5 bases). With 9 bases removed from V and 3 bases from J, the gap between germline ends came to 19 bases. Germline assignment: CDR1 SGHRS and CDR2 YFSETQ. The CDR3 is made up of 14 amino acids. The CDR3 region has the DNA TGCGCCATCCGAGTGGGGCGCGGATGCTACGAGCAGTACTTC. This sequence encodes CAIRVGRGCYEQYF.

With respect to this clonotype: A much larger clone is a single base away; this may be a read error. This chain's CDR3 is CASSLGNEKRFF. The CDR3 nucleotides are TGCGCCAGCAGCTTGGGGAATGAAAAACGGTTTTTT. This chain connects TRBV5-1 to TRBJ1-4; D is unresolved. This CDR3 is 12 amino acids long. CDR1 SGHRS and CDR2 YFSETQ come from the germline V gene.

The sample holds a few counts of this clonotype. The J gene is TRBJ1-2, the V gene TRBV18, with 7 nucleotides matching TRBD1. Germline CDR1 and CDR2: KGHSH and LQKENI. V trimming: 3 bases; J trimming: 8 bases; junction bases outside the gene matches: 15. The CDR3 has 16 residues. The CDR3 coding sequence is TGTGCCAGCTCACCTCCGGGAGACAGGGTGGGAGACGGCTACACCTTC. As protein: CASSPPGDRVGDGYTF.

This clonotype has a handful of counts. This sequence joins TRBV4-1 and TRBJ2-1; 11 positions agree with TRBD2. The CDR3 is 15 residues long. Germline V gene sequence: CDR1 MGHRA, CDR2 YSYEKL. V lost 1 base, J lost 8 bases, and 4 bases stayed unmatched. The CDR3 DNA follows: TGCGCCAGCAGCCAAGGACTAGCGGGGATCGATGAGCAGTTCTTC. Its protein is CASSQGLAGIDEQFF.

The rearrangement uses TRBV18 and TRBJ1-4, with D possibly being TRBD1 (5 bases). The germline V gene has CDR1 KGHSH and CDR2 LQKENI. CDR3 length: 14 amino acids. V dropped 6 bases and J dropped 8 bases, with 16 bases sitting between them. CDR3 protein: CASSSTGGWEKLFF. CDR3 bases: TGTGCCAGCTCGTCAACAGGAGGCTGGGAAAAACTGTTTTTT.

The CDR3 here is CASNAGSGSGEQYF. CDR3 in DNA: TGTGCCAGCAATGCAGGGTCAGGATCAGGGGAGCAGTACTTC. V gene TRBV12-3 or TRBV12-4 combines with J gene TRBJ2-7; D possibly corresponds to TRBD1 (5 bases). The ends were cut back, 7 bases at V and 7 bases at J, with 20 bases in the middle. The CDR3 is 14 residues long.

As regards this clonotype: The junction shows a germline mismatch at one end, possibly a read error. The chain's CDR3 is CAGRFLAGTLMNTEAFF. The CDR3 DNA follows: TGTGCCGGCAGGTTTCTGGCAGGGACGCTCATGAACACTGAAGCTTTCTTT. The gene calls are TRBV11-2 and TRBJ1-1; TRBD1 is a possible D gene (5 bases). The CDR3 has 17 residues. Germline V gives CDR1 SGHAT, CDR2 FQNNGV.

V and J are TRBV20-1 and TRBJ1-2; weak D call: TRBD1 (6 bases). From germline, CDR1 is DFQATT and CDR2 SNEGSKA (reference sequence). CDR3 length: 11 residues. Trimming cost V 5 bases and J 6 bases, with 10 bases left between them. The CDR3, as DNA: TGCAGTGCTCCGGGACAAGATGGCTACACCTTC. This codes for CSAPGQDGYTF.

This clonotype turned up a few times. V and J are TRBV10-2 and TRBJ1-2, with no clear D. Trimming stripped 3 bases from V and 3 bases from J, with 23 bases between. The CDR3 consists of 18 residues. Germline CDR1 WSHSY, CDR2 SAAADI. CDR3 protein: CASSDPSSTFLGHYGYTF. CDR3 nucleotide sequence: TGCGCCAGCAGTGACCCTAGTTCCACCTTCCTAGGGCACTATGGCTACACCTTC.

This clonotype has a handful of counts. This rearrangement joins TRBV6-8 to TRBJ2-7, with no clear D. The CDR3 consists of 12 residues. V lost 4 bases and J 1 base, leaving 5 bases between the germline ends. Per germline, CDR1 MNHGY and CDR2 SAAAGT. The CDR3 region has the DNA TGTGCCAGCAGTTTTGAGTCCTACGAGCAGTACTTC. It specifies CASSFESYEQYF.

This clonotype was seen a few times. The rearrangement uses TRBV12-3 or TRBV12-4 and TRBJ2-1; 11 nucleotides align to TRBD2. The J segment lost 10 bases and the V segment lost 3 bases, leaving 8 bases of the junction unmatched. This CDR3 contains 15 residues. CDR3 amino acids: CASSFNSGGAGEQFF. In DNA, the CDR3 is TGTGCCAGCAGTTTTAATAGCGGGGGGGCCGGAGAGCAGTTCTTC.

This clonotype has a handful of counts. The rearrangement uses TRBV4-1 and TRBJ2-7; D gene unclear. The CDR3 sequence is 13 residues long. Per germline, CDR1 MGHRA and CDR2 YSYEKL. V lost 0 bases and J 6 bases, leaving 9 bases between the germline ends. The CDR3 DNA sequence: TGCGCCAGCAGCCAAGATTGGGGTGCCGAGCAGTACTTC. It codes for CASSQDWGAEQYF.

The genes are TRBV10-3 and TRBJ2-7; D possibly corresponds to TRBD1 (5 bases). This CDR3 comprises 18 residues. The germline CDR1 and CDR2 sequences are ENHRY and SYGVKD. Trimming removed 0 bases from V and 3 bases from J, with 21 bases in between. CDR3 in DNA: TGTGCCATCAGTGAGTCGTTTCGCTTTTCAGGGTCGAACTACGAGCAGTACTTC. It yields the protein CAISESFRFSGSNYEQYF.

The chain joins TRBV12-3 or TRBV12-4 to TRBJ2-3, with no clear D. Trimming left V 5 bases short and J 4 bases short, with 10 bases between. This CDR3 spans 13 amino acids. CDR3 DNA: TGTGCCAGCAGTCGTCAGGTCCCAGATACGCAGTATTTT. It specifies CASSRQVPDTQYF.

This clonotype was detected a few times. This chain joins TRBV4-2 and TRBJ1-2, with D perhaps TRBD1 (5 bases). V lost 0 bases and J 4 bases, leaving 12 bases between the germline ends. The CDR3 runs 15 residues. CDR1 LGHNA and CDR2 YNFKEQ come from the germline V gene. The CDR3 nucleotides are TGTGCCAGCAGCCAAGATACCAGGGACCCCTATGGCTACACCTTC. It is translated as CASSQDTRDPYGYTF.

This clonotype has a handful of counts. CDR3 DNA: TGCGCCAGCAGCCAAGGGGGTTTCTCTCCAGATACGCAGTATTTT. Residues: CASSQGGFSPDTQYF. The gene calls are TRBV4-1 and TRBJ2-3, with D unresolved. CDR3 size: 15 residues. Germline CDR1 reads MGHRA; CDR2 reads YSYEKL. Between the trimmed V and J ends, which lost 1 base and 4 bases, there was a span of 12 bases.